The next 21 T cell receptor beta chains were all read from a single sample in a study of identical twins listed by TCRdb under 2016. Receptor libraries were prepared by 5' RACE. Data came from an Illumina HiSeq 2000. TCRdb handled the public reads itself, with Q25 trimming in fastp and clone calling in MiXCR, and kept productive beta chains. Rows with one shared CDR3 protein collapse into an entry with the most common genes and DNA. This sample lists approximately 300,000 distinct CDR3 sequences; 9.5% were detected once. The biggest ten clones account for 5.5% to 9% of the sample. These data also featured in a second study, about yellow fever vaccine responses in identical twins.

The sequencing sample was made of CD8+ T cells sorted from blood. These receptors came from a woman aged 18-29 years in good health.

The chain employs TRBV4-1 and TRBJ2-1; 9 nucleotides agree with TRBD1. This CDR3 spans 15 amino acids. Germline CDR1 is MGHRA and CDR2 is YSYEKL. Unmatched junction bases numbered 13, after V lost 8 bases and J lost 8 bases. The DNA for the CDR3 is TGCGCCAGCCGGGAGGAGGGGACAGGGTCGGATGAGCAGTTCTTC. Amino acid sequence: CASREEGTGSDEQFF.

The CDR3 loop is CASSVRPGNEQFF. The CDR3 DNA sequence: TGTGCCAGCAGTGTGCGCCCAGGGAATGAGCAGTTCTTC. The chain links TRBV6-1 to TRBJ2-1; D may be TRBD1 (5 bases). Trimming pared 4 bases from V and 7 bases from J, leaving 11 bases between. Germline V gene sequence: CDR1 MNHNS, CDR2 SASEGT. This CDR3 spans 13 amino acids.

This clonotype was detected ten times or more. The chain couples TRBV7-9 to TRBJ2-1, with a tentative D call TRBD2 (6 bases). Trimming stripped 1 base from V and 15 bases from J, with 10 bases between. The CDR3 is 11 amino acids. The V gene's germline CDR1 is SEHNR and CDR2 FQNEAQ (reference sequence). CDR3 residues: CASSLDGTSFF. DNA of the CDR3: TGTGCCAGCAGCTTAGATGGGACTTCGTTCTTC.

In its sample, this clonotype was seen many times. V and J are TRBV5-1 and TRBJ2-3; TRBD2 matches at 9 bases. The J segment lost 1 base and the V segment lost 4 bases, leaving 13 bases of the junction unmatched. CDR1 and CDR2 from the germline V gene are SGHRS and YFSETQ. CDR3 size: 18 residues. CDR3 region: CASSPRGGGASGTDTQYF. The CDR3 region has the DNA TGCGCCAGCAGCCCAAGGGGCGGGGGGGCCTCGGGCACAGATACGCAGTATTTT.

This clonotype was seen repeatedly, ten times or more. The DNA of the CDR3 is TGTGCCAGCAGTTCCTACCGGGCCCTGATCGGGGAGCTGTTTTTT. It translates to CASSSYRALIGELFF. The chain uses TRBV12-3 or TRBV12-4 and TRBJ2-2; D remains unclear. The CDR3 runs 15 residues. The ends were cut back, 4 bases at V and 7 bases at J, with 16 bases in the middle.

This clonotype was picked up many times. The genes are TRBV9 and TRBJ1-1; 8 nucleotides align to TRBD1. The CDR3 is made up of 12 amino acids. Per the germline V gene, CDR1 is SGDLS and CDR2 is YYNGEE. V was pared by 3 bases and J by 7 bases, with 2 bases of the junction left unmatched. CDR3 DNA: TGTGCCAGCAGCGAACAGGGGGATGAAGCTTTCTTT. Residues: CASSEQGDEAFF.

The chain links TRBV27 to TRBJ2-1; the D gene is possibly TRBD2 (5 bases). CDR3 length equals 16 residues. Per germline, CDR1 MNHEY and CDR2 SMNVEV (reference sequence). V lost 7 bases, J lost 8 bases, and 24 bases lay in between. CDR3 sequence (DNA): TGTGCCAGCACCTATCTCGCCCCGGCTAGCTTGGATGAGCAGTTCTTC. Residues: CASTYLAPASLDEQFF.

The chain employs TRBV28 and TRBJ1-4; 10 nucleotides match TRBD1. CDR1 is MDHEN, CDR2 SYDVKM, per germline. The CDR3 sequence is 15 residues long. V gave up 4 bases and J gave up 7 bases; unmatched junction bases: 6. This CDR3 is CASSSWDRGSEKLFF. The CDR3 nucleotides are TGTGCCAGCAGTTCATGGGACAGGGGTTCTGAAAAACTGTTTTTT.

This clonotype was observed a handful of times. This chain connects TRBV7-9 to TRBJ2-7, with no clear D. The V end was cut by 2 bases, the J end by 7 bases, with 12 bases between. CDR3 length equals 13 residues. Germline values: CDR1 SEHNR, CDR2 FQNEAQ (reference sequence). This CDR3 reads CASSLPSYVEQYF. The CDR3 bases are TGTGCCAGCAGCTTACCCAGCTACGTTGAGCAGTACTTC.

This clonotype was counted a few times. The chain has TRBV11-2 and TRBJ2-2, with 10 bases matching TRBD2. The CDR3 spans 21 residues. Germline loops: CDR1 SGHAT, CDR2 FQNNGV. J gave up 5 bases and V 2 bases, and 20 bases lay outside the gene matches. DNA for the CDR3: TGTGCCAGCAGCTTATCTTTCGGGGGGACCGGGACTAGCGAGAGGACCGGGGAGCTGTTTTTT. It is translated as CASSLSFGGTGTSERTGELFF. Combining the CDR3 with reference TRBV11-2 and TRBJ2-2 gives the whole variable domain EAGVAQSPRYKIIEKRQSVAFWCNPISGHATLYWYQQILGQGPKLLIQFQNNGVVDDSQLPKDRFSAERLKGVDSTLKIQPAKLEDSAVYLCASSLSFGGTGTSERTGELFFGEGSRLTVL.

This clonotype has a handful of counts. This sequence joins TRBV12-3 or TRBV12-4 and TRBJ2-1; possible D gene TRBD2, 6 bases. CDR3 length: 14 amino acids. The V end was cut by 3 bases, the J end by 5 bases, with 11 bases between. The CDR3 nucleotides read TGTGCCAGCAGTTTCGGGACTCTTGACAATGAGCAGTTCTTC. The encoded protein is CASSFGTLDNEQFF.

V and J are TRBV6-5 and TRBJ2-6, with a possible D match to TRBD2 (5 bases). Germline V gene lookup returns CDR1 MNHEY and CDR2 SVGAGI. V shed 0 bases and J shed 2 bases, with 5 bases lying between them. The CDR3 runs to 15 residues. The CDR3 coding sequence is TGTGCCAGCAGTTACTCCGGGACTGGGGCCAACGTCCTGACTTTC. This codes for CASSYSGTGANVLTF.

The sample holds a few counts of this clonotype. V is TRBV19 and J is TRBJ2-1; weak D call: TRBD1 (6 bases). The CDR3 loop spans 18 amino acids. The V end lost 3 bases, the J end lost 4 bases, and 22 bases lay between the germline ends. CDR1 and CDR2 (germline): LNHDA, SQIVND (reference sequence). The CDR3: CASSINQGPVTNYNEQFF. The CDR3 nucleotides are TGTGCCAGTAGTATCAACCAGGGGCCCGTTACCAATTACAATGAGCAGTTCTTC.

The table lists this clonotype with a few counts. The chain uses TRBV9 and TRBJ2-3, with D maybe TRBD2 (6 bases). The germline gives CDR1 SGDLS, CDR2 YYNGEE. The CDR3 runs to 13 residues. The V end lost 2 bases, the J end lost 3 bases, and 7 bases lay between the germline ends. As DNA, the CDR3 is TGTGCCAGCAGCGTCCTAGCGACAGATACGCAGTATTTT. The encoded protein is CASSVLATDTQYF.

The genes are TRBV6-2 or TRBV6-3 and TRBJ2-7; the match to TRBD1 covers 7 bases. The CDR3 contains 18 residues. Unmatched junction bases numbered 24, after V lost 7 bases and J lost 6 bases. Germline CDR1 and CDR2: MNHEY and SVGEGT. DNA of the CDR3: TGTGCCAGCACCAACCCGGGACAGAATGGAGTACTTTTTGGCGAGCAGTACTTC. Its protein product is CASTNPGQNGVLFGEQYF.

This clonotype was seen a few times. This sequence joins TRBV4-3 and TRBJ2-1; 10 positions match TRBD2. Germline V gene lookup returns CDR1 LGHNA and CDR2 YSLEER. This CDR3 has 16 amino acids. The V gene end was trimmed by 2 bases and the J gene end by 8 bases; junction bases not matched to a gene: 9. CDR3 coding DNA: TGCGCCAGCAGCCAAAAGAGGCTAGCGGGAGCCGATGAGCAGTTCTTC. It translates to CASSQKRLAGADEQFF.

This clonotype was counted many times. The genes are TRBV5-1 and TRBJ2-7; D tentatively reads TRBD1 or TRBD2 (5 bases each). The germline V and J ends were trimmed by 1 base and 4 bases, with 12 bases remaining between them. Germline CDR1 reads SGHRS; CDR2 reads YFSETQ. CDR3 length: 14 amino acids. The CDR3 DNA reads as TGCGCCAGCAGCTTGCGGGGCAGGAATTACGAGCAGTACTTC. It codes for CASSLRGRNYEQYF.

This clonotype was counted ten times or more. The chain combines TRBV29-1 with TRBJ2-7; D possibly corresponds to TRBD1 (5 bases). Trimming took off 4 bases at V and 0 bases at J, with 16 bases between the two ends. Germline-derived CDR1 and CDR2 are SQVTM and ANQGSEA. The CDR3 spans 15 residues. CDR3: CSVGFSRAYSYEQYF. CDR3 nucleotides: TGCAGCGTTGGATTCTCCAGGGCTTACTCCTACGAGCAGTACTTC.

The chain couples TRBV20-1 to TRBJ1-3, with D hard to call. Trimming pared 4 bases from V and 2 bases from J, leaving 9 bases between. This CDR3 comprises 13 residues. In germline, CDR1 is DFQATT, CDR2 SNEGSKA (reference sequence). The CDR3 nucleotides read TGCAGTGCTAAAGGAATGACTGGAAACACCATATATTTT. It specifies CSAKGMTGNTIYF.

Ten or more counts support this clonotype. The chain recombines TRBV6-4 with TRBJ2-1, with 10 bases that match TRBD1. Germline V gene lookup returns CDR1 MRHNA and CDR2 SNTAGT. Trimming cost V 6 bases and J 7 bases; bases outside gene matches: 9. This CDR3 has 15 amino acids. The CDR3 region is CASSAGTGEMNEQFF. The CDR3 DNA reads TGTGCCAGCAGCGCCGGGACAGGGGAGATGAATGAGCAGTTCTTC.

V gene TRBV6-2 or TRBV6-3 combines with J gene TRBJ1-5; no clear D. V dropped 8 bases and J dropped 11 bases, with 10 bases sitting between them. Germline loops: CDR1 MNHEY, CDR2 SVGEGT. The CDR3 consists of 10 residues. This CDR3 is CASGRQSQHF. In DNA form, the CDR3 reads TGTGCCAGCGGAAGGCAGTCCCAGCATTTT.